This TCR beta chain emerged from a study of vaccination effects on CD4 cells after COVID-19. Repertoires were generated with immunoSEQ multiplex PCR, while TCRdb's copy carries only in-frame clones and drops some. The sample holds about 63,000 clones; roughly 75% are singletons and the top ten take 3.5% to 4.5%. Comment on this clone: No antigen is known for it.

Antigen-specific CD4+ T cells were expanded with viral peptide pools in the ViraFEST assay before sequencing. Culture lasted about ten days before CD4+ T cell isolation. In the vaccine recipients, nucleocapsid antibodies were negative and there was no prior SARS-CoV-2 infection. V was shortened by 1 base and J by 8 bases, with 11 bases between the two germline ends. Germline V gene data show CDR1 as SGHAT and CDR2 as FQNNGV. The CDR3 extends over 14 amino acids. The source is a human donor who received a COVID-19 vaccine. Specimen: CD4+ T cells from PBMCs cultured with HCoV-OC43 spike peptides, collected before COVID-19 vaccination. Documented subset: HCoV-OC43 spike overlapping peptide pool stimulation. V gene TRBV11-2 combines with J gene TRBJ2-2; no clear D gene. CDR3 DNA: TGTGCCAGCAGCTTAGTTGTGGGTTTGGGGGAGCTGTTTTTT. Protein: CASSLVVGLGELFF. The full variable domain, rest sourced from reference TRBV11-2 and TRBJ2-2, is EAGVAQSPRYKIIEKRQSVAFWCNPISGHATLYWYQQILGQGPKLLIQFQNNGVVDDSQLPKDRFSAERLKGVDSTLKIQPAKLEDSAVYLCASSLVVGLGELFFGEGSRLTVL.